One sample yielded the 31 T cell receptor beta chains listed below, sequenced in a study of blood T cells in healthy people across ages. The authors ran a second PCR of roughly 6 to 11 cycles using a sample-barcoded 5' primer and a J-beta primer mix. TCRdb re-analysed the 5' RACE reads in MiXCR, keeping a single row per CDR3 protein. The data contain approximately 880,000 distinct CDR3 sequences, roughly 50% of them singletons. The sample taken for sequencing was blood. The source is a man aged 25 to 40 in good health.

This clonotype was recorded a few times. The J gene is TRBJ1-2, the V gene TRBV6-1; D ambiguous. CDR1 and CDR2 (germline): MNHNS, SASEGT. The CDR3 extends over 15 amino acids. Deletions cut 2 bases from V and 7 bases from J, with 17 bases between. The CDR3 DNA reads TGTGCCAGCAGTGAACGGGCAGACTCCCCGAGTGGCTACACCTTC. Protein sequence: CASSERADSPSGYTF.

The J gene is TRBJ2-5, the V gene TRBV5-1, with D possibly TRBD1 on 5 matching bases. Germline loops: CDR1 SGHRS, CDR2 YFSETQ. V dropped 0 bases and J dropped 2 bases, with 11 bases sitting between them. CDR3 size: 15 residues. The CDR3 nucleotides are TGCGCCAGCAGCTTGGAGCTGGGGCCGCAAGAGACCCAGTACTTC. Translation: CASSLELGPQETQYF.

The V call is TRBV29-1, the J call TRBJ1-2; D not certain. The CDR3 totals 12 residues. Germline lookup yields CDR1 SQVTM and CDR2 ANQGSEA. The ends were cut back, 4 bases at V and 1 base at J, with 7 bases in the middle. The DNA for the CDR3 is TGCAGCGTTGCCGACATTAACTATGGCTACACCTTC. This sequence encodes CSVADINYGYTF.

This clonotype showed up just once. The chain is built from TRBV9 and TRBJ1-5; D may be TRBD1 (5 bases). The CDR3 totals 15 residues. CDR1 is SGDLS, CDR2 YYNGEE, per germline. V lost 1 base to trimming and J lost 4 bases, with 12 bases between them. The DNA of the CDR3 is TGTGCCAGCAGCGTATCCGGGGACCCTAATCAGCCCCAGCATTTT. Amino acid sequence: CASSVSGDPNQPQHF.

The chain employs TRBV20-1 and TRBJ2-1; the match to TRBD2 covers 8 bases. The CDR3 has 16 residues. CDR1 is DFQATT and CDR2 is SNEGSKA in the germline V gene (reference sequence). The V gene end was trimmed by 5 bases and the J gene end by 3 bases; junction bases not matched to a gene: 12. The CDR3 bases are TGCAGTGCTCCCAAGGCCGGGGGGGGACTCTACAATGAGCAGTTCTTC. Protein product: CSAPKAGGGLYNEQFF.

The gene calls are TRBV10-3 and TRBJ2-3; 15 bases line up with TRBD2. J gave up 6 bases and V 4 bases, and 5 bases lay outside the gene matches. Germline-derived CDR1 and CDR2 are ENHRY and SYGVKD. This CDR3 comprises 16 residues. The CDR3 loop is CAISGTSGGAGDTQYF. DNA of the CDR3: TGTGCCATCAGTGGGACTAGCGGGGGGGCCGGCGATACGCAGTATTTT.

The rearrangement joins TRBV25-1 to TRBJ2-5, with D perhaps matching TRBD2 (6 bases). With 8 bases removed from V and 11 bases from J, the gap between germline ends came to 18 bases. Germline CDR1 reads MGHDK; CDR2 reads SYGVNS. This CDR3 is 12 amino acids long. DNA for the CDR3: TGTGCCAGCTATGGGGGGTACAATGAGCAGTACTTC. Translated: CASYGGYNEQYF.

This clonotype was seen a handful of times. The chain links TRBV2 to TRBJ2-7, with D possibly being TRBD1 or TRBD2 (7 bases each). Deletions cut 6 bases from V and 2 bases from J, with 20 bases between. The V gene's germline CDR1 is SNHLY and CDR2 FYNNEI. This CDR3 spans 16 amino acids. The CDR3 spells CASRYRQGGGTYEQYF. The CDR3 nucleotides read TGTGCCAGCAGATACCGACAGGGAGGGGGAACCTACGAGCAGTACTTC. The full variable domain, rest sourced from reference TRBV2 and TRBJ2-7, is EPEVTQTPSHQVTQMGQEVILRCVPISNHLYFYWYRQILGQKVEFLVSFYNNEISEKSEIFDDQFSVERPDGSNFTLKIRSTKLEDSAMYFCASRYRQGGGTYEQYFGPGTRLTVT.

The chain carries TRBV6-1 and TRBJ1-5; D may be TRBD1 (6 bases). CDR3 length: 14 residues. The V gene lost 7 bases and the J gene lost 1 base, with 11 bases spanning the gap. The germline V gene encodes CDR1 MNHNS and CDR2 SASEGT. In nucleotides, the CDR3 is TGTGCCAGCAACCCCGGACAGAGCAATCAGCCCCAGCATTTT. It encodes CASNPGQSNQPQHF.

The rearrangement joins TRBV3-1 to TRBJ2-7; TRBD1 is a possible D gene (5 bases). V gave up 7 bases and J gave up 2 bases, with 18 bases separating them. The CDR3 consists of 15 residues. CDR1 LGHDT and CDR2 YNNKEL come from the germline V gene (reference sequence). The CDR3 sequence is CASTSTGRATYEQYF. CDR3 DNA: TGTGCCAGCACCTCCACCGGCAGGGCAACCTACGAGCAGTACTTC.

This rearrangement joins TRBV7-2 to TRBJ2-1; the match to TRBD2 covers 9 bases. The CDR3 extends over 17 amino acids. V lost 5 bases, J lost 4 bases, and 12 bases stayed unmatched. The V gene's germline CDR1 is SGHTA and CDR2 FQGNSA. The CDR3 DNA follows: TGTGCCAGCAGCCCACAGGCGGCGGGGGGGCTGTACAATGAGCAGTTCTTC. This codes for CASSPQAAGGLYNEQFF. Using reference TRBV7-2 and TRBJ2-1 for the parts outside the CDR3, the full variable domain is GAGVSQSPSNKVTEKGKDVELRCDPISGHTALYWYRQSLGQGLEFLIYFQGNSAPDKSGLPSDRFSAERTGGSVSTLTIQRTQQEDSAVYLCASSPQAAGGLYNEQFFGPGTRLTVL.

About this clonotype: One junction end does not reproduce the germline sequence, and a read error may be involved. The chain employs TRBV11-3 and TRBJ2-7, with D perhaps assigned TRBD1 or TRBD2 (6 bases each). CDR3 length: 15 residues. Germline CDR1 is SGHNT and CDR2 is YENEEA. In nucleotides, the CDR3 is TGTGCCAGCAGCCTAGAGGGGGAGGTCTCCTACGAGCAGTACTTC. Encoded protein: CASSLEGEVSYEQYF.

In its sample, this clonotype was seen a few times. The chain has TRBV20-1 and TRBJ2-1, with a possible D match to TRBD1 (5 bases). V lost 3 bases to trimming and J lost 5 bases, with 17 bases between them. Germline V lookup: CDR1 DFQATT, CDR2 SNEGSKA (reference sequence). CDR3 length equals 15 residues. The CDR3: CSARLPQGPNNEQFF. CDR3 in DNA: TGCAGTGCTAGGTTACCGCAGGGCCCTAACAATGAGCAGTTCTTC.

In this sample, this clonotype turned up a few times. CDR3 DNA sequence: TGTGCCACCAGCAGTGGGGCAGGGGGCTCCTACGAGCAGTACTTC. This translates into CATSSGAGGSYEQYF. V usage is TRBV15 and J usage is TRBJ2-7, with 7 nucleotides matching TRBD1. CDR1 is LNHNV, CDR2 YYDKDF, per germline (reference sequence). This CDR3 is built from 15 residues. Trimming took 3 bases from V and 0 from J; bases not matched to a gene: 5.

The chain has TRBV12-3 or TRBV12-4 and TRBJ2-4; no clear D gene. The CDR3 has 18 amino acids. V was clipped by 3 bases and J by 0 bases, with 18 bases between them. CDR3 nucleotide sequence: TGTGCCAGCAGTTTTCGGGCAGGATTCCGACTAGCCAAAAACATTCAGTACTTC. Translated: CASSFRAGFRLAKNIQYF.

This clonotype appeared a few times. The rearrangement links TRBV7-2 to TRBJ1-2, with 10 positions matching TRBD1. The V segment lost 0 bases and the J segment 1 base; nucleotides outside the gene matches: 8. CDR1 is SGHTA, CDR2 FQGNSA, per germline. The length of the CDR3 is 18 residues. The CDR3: CASSLAPYRDRGNYGYTF. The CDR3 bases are TGTGCCAGCAGCTTAGCGCCTTATCGGGACAGGGGTAACTATGGCTACACCTTC.

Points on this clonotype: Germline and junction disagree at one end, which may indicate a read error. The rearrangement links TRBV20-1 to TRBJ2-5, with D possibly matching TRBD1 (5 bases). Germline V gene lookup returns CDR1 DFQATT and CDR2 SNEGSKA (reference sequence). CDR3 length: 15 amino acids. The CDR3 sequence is CSARDVRTPQEAQYF. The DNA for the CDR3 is TGCAGTGCTAGAGATGTCCGGACACCCCAAGAGGCCCAGTACTTC.

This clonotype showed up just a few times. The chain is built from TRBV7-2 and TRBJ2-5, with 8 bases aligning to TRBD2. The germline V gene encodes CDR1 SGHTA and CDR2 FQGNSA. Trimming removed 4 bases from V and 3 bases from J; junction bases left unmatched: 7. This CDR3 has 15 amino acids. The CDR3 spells CASSWRGANEETQYF. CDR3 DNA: TGTGCCAGCAGCTGGCGGGGGGCCAATGAAGAGACCCAGTACTTC. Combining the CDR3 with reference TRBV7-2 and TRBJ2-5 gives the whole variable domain GAGVSQSPSNKVTEKGKDVELRCDPISGHTALYWYRQSLGQGLEFLIYFQGNSAPDKSGLPSDRFSAERTGGSVSTLTIQRTQQEDSAVYLCASSWRGANEETQYFGPGTRLLVL.

The CDR3 reads CSARIGTGGNTEAFF. The DNA of the CDR3 is TGCAGTGCGCGGATAGGGACAGGGGGGAACACTGAAGCTTTCTTT. The V call is TRBV20-1, the J call TRBJ1-1; TRBD1 aligns across 11 bases. Per germline, CDR1 DFQATT and CDR2 SNEGSKA (reference sequence). The J segment lost 1 base and the V segment lost 6 bases, leaving 7 bases of the junction unmatched. The CDR3 loop spans 15 amino acids.

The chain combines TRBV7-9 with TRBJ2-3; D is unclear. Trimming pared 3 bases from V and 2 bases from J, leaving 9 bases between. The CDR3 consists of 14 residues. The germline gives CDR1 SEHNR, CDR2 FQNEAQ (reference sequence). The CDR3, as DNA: TGTGCCAGCAGCTTGGACGGAATCACAGATACGCAGTATTTT. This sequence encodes CASSLDGITDTQYF.

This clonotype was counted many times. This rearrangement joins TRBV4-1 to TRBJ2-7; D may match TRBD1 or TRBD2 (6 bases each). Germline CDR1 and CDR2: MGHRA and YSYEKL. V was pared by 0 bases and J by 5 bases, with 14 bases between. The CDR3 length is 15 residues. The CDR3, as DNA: TGCGCCAGCAGCCAAGACGGGGGTAGACAGGACGAGCAGTACTTC. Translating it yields CASSQDGGRQDEQYF.

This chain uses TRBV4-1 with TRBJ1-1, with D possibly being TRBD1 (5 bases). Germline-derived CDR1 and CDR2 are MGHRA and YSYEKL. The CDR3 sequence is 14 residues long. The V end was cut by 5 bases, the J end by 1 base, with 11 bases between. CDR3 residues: CASSRGGGNTEAFF. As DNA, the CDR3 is TGCGCCAGCAGCAGGGGTGGCGGGAACACTGAAGCTTTCTTT.

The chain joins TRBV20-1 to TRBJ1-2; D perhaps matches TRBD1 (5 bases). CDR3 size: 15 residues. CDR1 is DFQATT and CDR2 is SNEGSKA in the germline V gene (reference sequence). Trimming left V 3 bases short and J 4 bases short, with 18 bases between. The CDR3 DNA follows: TGCAGTGCTAGGACACCCGGGACGGTTAGCTATGGCTACACCTTC. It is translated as CSARTPGTVSYGYTF.

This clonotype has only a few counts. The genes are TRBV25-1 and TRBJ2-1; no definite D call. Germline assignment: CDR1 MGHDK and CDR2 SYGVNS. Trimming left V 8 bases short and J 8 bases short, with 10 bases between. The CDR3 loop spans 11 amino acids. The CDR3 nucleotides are TGTGCCAGCGGTCTATACGATGAGCAGTTCTTC. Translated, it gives CASGLYDEQFF.

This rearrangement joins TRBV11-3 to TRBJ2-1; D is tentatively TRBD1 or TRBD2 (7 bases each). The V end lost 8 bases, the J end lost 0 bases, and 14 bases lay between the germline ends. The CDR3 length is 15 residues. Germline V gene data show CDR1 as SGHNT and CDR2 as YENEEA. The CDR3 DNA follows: TGTGCCAGCGTAGGGGGCGGGGGCTCCTACAATGAGCAGTTCTTC. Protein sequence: CASVGGGGSYNEQFF.

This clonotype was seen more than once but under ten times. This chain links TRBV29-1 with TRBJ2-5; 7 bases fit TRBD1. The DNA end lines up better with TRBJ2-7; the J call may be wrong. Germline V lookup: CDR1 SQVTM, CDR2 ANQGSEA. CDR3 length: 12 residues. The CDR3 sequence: CSVAKDRSEQYF. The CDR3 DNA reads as TGCAGCGTCGCCAAGGACAGGAGCGAGCAGTACTTC.

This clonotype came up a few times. CDR3 region: CATSSTSYEQYF. In nucleotides, the CDR3 is TGTGCCACCAGTTCAACTTCCTACGAGCAGTACTTC. This sequence joins TRBV24-1 and TRBJ2-7; D is unresolved. Germline V gives CDR1 KGHDR, CDR2 SFDVKD. This CDR3 comprises 12 residues. The ends were cut back, 6 bases at V and 1 base at J, with 6 bases in the middle.

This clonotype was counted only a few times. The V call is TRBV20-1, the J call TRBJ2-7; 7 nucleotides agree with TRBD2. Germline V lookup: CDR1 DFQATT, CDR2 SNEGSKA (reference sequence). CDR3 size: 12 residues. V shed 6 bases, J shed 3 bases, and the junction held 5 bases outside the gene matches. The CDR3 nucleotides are TGCAGTGCGGGTGGGGACTACTACGAGCAGTACTTC. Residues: CSAGGDYYEQYF.

The CDR3 region has the DNA TGTGCCAGCAGTATCCGGGACCCAGATACGCAGTATTTT. Residues: CASSIRDPDTQYF. This sequence joins TRBV6-6 and TRBJ2-3, with D possibly called TRBD1 or TRBD2 (5 bases each). The germline CDR1 and CDR2 sequences are MNHNY and SVGAGI (reference sequence). This CDR3 has 13 amino acids. Trimming stripped 5 bases from V and 4 bases from J, with 10 bases between.

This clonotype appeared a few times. CDR3 sequence: CASSLAQQTYEQYF. The CDR3 nucleotides are TGTGCCAGCAGCTTAGCGCAGCAAACCTACGAGCAGTACTTC. J is TRBJ2-4 and V is TRBV7-9; D gene uncertain. The better agreement between TRBJ2-7 and the DNA end casts doubt on the J call. Germline CDR1 is SEHNR and CDR2 is FQNEAQ (reference sequence). This CDR3 is built from 14 residues.

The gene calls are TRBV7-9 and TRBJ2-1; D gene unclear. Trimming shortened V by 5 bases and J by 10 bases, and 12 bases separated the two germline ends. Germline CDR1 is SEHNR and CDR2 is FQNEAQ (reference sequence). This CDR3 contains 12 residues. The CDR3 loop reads CASSPIGSEQFF. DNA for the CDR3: TGTGCCAGCAGCCCTATAGGGTCCGAGCAGTTCTTC.